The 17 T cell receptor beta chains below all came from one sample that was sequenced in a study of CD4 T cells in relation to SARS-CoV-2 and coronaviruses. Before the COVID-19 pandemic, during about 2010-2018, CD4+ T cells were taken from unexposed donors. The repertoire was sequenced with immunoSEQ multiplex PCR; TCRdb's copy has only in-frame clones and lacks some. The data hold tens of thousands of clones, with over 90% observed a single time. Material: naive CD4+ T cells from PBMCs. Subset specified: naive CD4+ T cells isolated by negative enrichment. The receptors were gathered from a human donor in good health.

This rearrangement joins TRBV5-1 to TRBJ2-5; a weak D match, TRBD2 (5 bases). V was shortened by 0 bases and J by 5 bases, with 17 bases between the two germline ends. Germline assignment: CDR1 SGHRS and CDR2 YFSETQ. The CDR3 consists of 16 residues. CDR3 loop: CASSLAPGSRVETQYF. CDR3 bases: TGCGCCAGCAGCTTGGCGCCGGGATCCCGGGTGGAGACCCAGTACTTC.

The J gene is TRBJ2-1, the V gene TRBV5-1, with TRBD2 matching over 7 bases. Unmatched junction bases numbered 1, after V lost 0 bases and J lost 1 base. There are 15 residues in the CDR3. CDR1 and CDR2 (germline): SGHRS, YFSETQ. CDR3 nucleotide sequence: TGCGCCAGCAGCTTGGTCGGGGGGTCCTACAATGAGCAGTTCTTC. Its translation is CASSLVGGSYNEQFF. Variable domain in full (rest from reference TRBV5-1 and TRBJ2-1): KAGVTQTPRYLIKTRGQQVTLSCSPISGHRSVSWYQQTPGQGLQFLFEYFSETQRNKGNFPGRFSGRQFSNSRSEMNVSTLELGDSALYLCASSLVGGSYNEQFFGPGTRLTVL.

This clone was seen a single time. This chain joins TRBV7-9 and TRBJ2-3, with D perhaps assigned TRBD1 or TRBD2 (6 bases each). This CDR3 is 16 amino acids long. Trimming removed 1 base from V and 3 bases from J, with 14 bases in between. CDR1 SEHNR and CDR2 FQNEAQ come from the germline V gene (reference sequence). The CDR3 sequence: CASSLEGGFSTDTQYF. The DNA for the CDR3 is TGTGCCAGCAGCTTAGAGGGGGGATTTTCGACAGATACGCAGTATTTT. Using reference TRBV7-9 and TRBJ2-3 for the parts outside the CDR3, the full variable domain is DTGVSQNPRHKITKRGQNVTFRCDPISEHNRLYWYRQTLGQGPEFLTYFQNEAQLEKSRLLSDRFSAERPKGSFSTLEIQRTEQGDSAMYLCASSLEGGFSTDTQYFGPGTRLTVL.

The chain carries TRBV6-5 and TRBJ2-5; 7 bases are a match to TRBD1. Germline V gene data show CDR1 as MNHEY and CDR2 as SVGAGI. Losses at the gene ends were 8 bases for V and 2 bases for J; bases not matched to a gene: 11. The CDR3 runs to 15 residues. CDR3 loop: CASSLRGIRQETQYF. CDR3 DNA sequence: TGTGCCAGCTCACTCAGGGGGATTAGACAAGAGACCCAGTACTTC.

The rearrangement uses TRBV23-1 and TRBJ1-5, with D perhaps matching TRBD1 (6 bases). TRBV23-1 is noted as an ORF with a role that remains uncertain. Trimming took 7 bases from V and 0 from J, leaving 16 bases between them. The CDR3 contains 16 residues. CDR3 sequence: CASTPGHQYSNQPQHF. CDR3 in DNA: TGCGCCAGCACGCCGGGACACCAGTATAGCAATCAGCCCCAGCATTTT.

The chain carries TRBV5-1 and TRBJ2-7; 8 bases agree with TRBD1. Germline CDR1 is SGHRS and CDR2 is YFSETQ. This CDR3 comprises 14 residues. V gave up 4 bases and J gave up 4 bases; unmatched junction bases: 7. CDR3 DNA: TGCGCCAGCAGCACGAGACAGGGGTCATACGAGCAGTACTTC. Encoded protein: CASSTRQGSYEQYF.

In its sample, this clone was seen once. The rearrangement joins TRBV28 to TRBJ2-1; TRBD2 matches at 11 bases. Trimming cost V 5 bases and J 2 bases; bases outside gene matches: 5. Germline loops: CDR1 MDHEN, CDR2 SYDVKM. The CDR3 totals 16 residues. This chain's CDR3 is CASSPLAGGTYNEQFF. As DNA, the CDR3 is TGTGCCAGCAGTCCCTTAGCGGGAGGGACCTACAATGAGCAGTTCTTC.

The chain's CDR3 is CASSLDRGGELFF. The CDR3 DNA sequence: TGTGCCAGCAGCTTAGATCGCGGCGGGGAGCTGTTTTTT. The chain carries TRBV7-3 and TRBJ2-2; D uncertain. Germline V gene lookup returns CDR1 SGHTA and CDR2 FQGTGA. V lost 2 bases and J 7 bases, leaving 8 bases between the germline ends. The CDR3 has 13 residues.

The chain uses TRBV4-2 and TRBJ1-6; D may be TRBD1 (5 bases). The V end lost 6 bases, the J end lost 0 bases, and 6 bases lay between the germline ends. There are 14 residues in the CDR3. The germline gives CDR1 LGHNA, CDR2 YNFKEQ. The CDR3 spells CASRGGSYNSPLHF. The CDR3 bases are TGTGCCAGCAGGGGGGGCTCCTATAATTCACCCCTCCACTTT.

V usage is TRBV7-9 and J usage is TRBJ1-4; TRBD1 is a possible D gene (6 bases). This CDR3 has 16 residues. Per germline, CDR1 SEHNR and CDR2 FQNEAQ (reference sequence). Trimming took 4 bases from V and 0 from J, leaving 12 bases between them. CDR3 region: CASSSQGSATNEKLFF. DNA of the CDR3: TGTGCCAGCAGCTCACAGGGAAGTGCAACTAATGAAAAACTGTTTTTT.

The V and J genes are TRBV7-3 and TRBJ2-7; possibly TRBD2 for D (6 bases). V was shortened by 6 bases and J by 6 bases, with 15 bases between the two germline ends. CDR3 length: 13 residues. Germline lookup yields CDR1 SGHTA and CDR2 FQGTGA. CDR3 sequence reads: CASSRLRGTEQYF. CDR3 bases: TGTGCCAGCAGTAGACTTCGCGGGACCGAGCAGTACTTC.

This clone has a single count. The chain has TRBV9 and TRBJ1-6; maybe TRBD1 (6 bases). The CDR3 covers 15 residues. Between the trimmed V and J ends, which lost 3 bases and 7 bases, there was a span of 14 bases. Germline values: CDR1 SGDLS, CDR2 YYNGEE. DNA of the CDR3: TGTGCCAGCAGCGGTGCCGGGACACAGAATTCACCCCTCCACTTT. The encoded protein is CASSGAGTQNSPLHF.

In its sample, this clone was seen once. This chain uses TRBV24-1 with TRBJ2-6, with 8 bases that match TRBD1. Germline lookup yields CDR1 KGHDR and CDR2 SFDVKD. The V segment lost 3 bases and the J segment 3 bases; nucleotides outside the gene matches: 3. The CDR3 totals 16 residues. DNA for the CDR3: TGTGCCACCAGTGATGAGACAGGGGTTGGGGCCAACGTCCTGACTTTC. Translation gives CATSDETGVGANVLTF.

In nucleotides, the CDR3 is TGTGCCAGCAGCACCCGACTAGCGGGAGAGATATACTACAATGAGCAGTTCTTC. This codes for CASSTRLAGEIYYNEQFF. J is TRBJ2-1 and V is TRBV11-2; 12 nucleotides align to TRBD2. J lost 3 bases, V lost 5 bases, and 11 bases had no gene match. Looked up from germline, CDR1 is SGHAT and CDR2 is FQNNGV. The CDR3 runs to 18 residues.

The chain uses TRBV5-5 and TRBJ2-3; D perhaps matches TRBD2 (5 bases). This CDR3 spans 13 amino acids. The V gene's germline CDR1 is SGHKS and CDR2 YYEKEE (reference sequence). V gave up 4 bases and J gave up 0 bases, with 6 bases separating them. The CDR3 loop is CASSRGSTDTQYF. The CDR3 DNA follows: TGTGCCAGCAGCCGCGGGAGCACAGATACGCAGTATTTT.

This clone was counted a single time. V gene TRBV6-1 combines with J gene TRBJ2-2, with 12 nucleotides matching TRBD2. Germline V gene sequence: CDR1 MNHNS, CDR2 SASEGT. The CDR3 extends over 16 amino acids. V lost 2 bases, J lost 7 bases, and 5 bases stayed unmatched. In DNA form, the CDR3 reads TGTGCCAGCAGTGAAATGATGGGACTAGCGGGCGGGGAGCTGTTTTTT. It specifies CASSEMMGLAGGELFF.

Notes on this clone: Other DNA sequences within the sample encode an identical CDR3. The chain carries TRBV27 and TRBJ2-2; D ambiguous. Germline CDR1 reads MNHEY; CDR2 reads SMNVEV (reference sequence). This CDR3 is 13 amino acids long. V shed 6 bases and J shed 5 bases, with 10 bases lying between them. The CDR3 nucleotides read TGTGCCAGCAGGGGTCCCGGGACCGGGGAGCTGTTTTTT. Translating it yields CASRGPGTGELFF.